This T cell receptor (beta chain) is drawn from a study of T cells in Graves' hyperthyroidism and ophthalmopathy. Worth noting for this clonotype: Its antigen is undetermined. This may stem from a read error, because a much larger clone lies one nucleotide away.

Ophthalmopathy patients all had a Clinical Activity Score of at least 3, a NOSPECS grade of at least 4 and disease under 3 months old. Every diagnosis used clinical symptoms, serum thyroxine and TRAb, thyroid ultrasound and orbital computed tomography. V gave up 6 bases and J gave up 3 bases, with 5 bases separating them. The CDR3 spans 11 residues. Germline assignment: CDR1 MDHEN and CDR2 SYDVKM. The source material, RNA transcripts, was used to amplify TCR beta CDR3 regions. An initial round of RT-PCR targeting the TCR CDR3 relied on the HTBI primer set. TCRdb itself ran the multiplex PCR reads through MiXCR, one entry per CDR3 protein. This table has about 640,000 distinct CDR3 sequences, under 25% appearing once. The study, taken as a whole, reports: From stable hyperthyroidism, ophthalmopathy was separated by a 13 V-J model.

The chain couples TRBV28 to TRBJ1-2; no definite D call. The source of this sequence is a man aged 25 to 40 with Graves' ophthalmopathy. Sample: blood. The CDR3 region is CASSHYYGYTF. The DNA of the CDR3 is TGTGCCAGCAGCCATTACTATGGCTACACCTTC.